Described below is a single T cell receptor (beta chain) sequence and its context. The antigen is unknown. The sample belongs to a study of OX40 agonist ivuxolimab in advanced cancers. Overall study: Patients were over 65% male with ages about 20 to 79, mean 60. The study's findings and limits: Clones of CD4+ and CD8+ blood T cells grew by week 6 at doses of 0.1 to 3.0 mg/kg. Low levels of normalized T-cell clonal expansion also appeared in some nonresponders. Which antigen the expanded peripheral T cells recognized is unknown.

The V gene's germline CDR1 is GTSNPN and CDR2 SVGIG (reference sequence). This CDR3 comprises 15 residues. The V end lost 2 bases, the J end lost 0 bases, and 12 bases lay between the germline ends. TCRdb keeps only in-frame clones here, not all; method: immunoSEQ multiplex PCR. The data hold 50,000 to 80,000 clones, with 84% observed a single time. The chain recombines TRBV30 with TRBJ2-3, with D perhaps TRBD1 (5 bases). The receptor was isolated from an adult with an advanced solid tumor such as melanoma, head and neck, liver or kidney cancer. The sample in question was CD4+ or CD8+ T cells sorted from blood, obtained in a trial of the OX40 agonist ivuxolimab. CDR3 region: CAWSRAGHSTDTQYF. CDR3 in DNA: TGTGCCTGGAGTAGGGCAGGGCATAGCACAGATACGCAGTATTTT. The variable domain in full, with the rest retrieved from reference TRBV30 and TRBJ2-3, is SQTIHQWPATLVQPVGSPLSLECTVEGTSNPNLYWYRQAAGRGLQLLFYSVGIGQISSEVPQNLSASRPQDRQFILSSKKLLLSDSGFYLCAWSRAGHSTDTQYFGPGTRLTVL.